These T cell receptor beta chains were read from a single sample in a study of T-cell reconstitution after alpha-beta-depleted transplantation in children. TCRdb processed the PCR reads anew with MiXCR; each CDR3 protein has one entry. The sample contains about 460,000 distinct CDR3 sequences, roughly a tenth of which appear only once. The material was PBMCs, obtained before TCRalphabeta/CD19-depleted stem cell transplant. These receptors were collected from a child under 10 years old with inherited bone marrow failure, due to receive a stem cell transplant. Each CDR3 is given with its conserved first and last residue. A D gene is named only where the DNA matches it firmly. Size tells how often a clone was seen (once, few, many) or the class of an expanded clone, and some rows leave it out.

clone size: many; D gene: .; V gene: TRBV20-1; J gene: TRBJ1-4; CDR3 DNA: TGCAGTGCTAGACAGGGCCCTAATGAAAAACTGTTTTTT; CDR3 protein: CSARQGPNEKLFF
clone size: many; D gene: .; V gene: TRBV28; J gene: TRBJ1-2; CDR3 DNA: TGTGCCAGCAGTTCCCCCAGGGAAGGGAGCTATGGCTACACCTTC; CDR3 protein: CASSSPREGSYGYTF
clone size: many; D gene: TRBD1; V gene: TRBV5-1; J gene: TRBJ1-1; CDR3 DNA: TGCGCCAGCAGCTTGGCCGGGACAGCTTCGAACACTGAAGCTTTCTTT; CDR3 protein: CASSLAGTASNTEAFF
clone size: many; D gene: .; V gene: TRBV29-1; J gene: TRBJ2-6; CDR3 DNA: TGCAGCGCAGGGACCGGCTCTGGGGCCAACGTCCTGACTTTC; CDR3 protein: CSAGTGSGANVLTF
clone size: many; D gene: TRBD2; V gene: TRBV4-3; J gene: TRBJ2-7; CDR3 DNA: TGCGCCAGCAGCCAAGTAGCGGGATCCTACGAGCAGTACTTC; CDR3 protein: CASSQVAGSYEQYF
clone size: few; D gene: .; V gene: TRBV29-1; J gene: TRBJ2-1; CDR3 DNA: TGCAGCGTCCCCGACGGCTCCTACAATGAGCAGTTCTTC; CDR3 protein: CSVPDGSYNEQFF
clone size: many; D gene: TRBD2; V gene: TRBV4-3; J gene: TRBJ2-7; CDR3 DNA: TGCGCCAGCAGCCAAAAAGGACTAGCGGGAGGTTCCTACGAGCAGTACTTC; CDR3 protein: CASSQKGLAGGSYEQYF
clone size: few; D gene: .; V gene: TRBV27; J gene: TRBJ1-6; CDR3 DNA: TGTGCCAGCAGTTTCGGACTGAGGAGCTCCTATAATTCACCCCTCCACTTT; CDR3 protein: CASSFGLRSSYNSPLHF
clone size: many; D gene: TRBD1; V gene: TRBV3-1; J gene: TRBJ1-1; CDR3 DNA: TGTGCCAGCAGCCATGCCCCCGGGACAGGGGAAGCTTTCTTT; CDR3 protein: CASSHAPGTGEAFF
clone size: many; D gene: .; V gene: TRBV20-1; J gene: TRBJ2-1; CDR3 DNA: TGCAGTGCTGGGGTCCCATGGAATGAGCAGTTCTTC; CDR3 protein: CSAGVPWNEQFF
clone size: many; D gene: .; V gene: TRBV28; J gene: TRBJ2-7; CDR3 DNA: TGTGCCAGCGAGAGTCCCATCTCCTACGAGCAGTACTTC; CDR3 protein: CASESPISYEQYF
clone size: many; D gene: .; V gene: TRBV6-5; J gene: TRBJ2-7; CDR3 DNA: TGTGCCAGCAGTCCCAGGAGCTACGAGCAGTACTTC; CDR3 protein: CASSPRSYEQYF
clone size: many; D gene: TRBD2; V gene: TRBV5-1; J gene: TRBJ2-7; CDR3 DNA: TGCGCCAGCAGCTACGGACTAGTCGGGATCTACGAGCAGTACTTC; CDR3 protein: CASSYGLVGIYEQYF
clone size: many; D gene: .; V gene: TRBV11-2; J gene: TRBJ1-1; CDR3 DNA: TGTGCCAGCAGCTTCGGGGCGCTTAGCACTGAAGCTTTCTTT; CDR3 protein: CASSFGALSTEAFF
clone size: many; D gene: .; V gene: TRBV6-5; J gene: TRBJ2-7; CDR3 DNA: TGTGCCAGCAGTTACCAGCTCCCCAGCTCCTACGAGCAGTACTTC; CDR3 protein: CASSYQLPSSYEQYF
clone size: many; D gene: .; V gene: TRBV4-3; J gene: TRBJ2-3; CDR3 DNA: TGCGCCAGCAGCCAAGATTACGGCACAGATACGCAGTATTTT; CDR3 protein: CASSQDYGTDTQYF
clone size: many; D gene: .; V gene: TRBV6-1; J gene: TRBJ2-3; CDR3 DNA: TGTGCCAGCAGTGAAGCGTGGAGAGTCGCAGATACGCAGTATTTT; CDR3 protein: CASSEAWRVADTQYF
clone size: .; D gene: .; V gene: TRBV10-2; J gene: TRBJ2-7; CDR3 DNA: TGCGCCAGCAGTGACATTGGCGAGCAGTACTTC; CDR3 protein: CASSDIGEQYF
clone size: many; D gene: TRBD2; V gene: TRBV12-3/TRBV12-4; J gene: TRBJ2-3; CDR3 DNA: TGTGCCAGCAGTTTAAGGCTAGCGGGGCCGGGCCCAGATACGCAGTATTTT; CDR3 protein: CASSLRLAGPGPDTQYF
clone size: few; D gene: .; V gene: TRBV18; J gene: TRBJ1-3; CDR3 DNA: TGTGCCAGCTCACTCTCGGAGGGTTACGGAAACACCATATATTTT; CDR3 protein: CASSLSEGYGNTIYF
clone size: many; D gene: .; V gene: TRBV4-1; J gene: TRBJ2-7; CDR3 DNA: TGCGCCAGCAGCCAAGGGGGGACGCTTAACTACGAGCAGTACTTC; CDR3 protein: CASSQGGTLNYEQYF
clone size: .; D gene: .; V gene: TRBV6-2/TRBV6-3; J gene: TRBJ1-1; CDR3 DNA: TGTGCCAGCAGTTCCTACAGGGTGAACACTGAAGCTTTCTTT; CDR3 protein: CASSSYRVNTEAFF
clone size: many; D gene: .; V gene: TRBV12-3/TRBV12-4; J gene: TRBJ2-3; CDR3 DNA: TGTGCCAGCAGTTGGGGATACACAGATACGCAGTATTTT; CDR3 protein: CASSWGYTDTQYF
clone size: .; D gene: .; V gene: TRBV19; J gene: TRBJ2-6; CDR3 DNA: TGTGCCAGTAGCTACGGGACATCCGGGGCCAACGTCCTGACTTTC; CDR3 protein: CASSYGTSGANVLTF
clone size: .; D gene: .; V gene: TRBV30; J gene: TRBJ1-5; CDR3 DNA: TGTGCCTGGAGTCGGACATCCAGACAGCCCCAGCATTTT; CDR3 protein: CAWSRTSRQPQHF
clone size: few; D gene: TRBD2; V gene: TRBV20-1; J gene: TRBJ2-7; CDR3 DNA: TGCAGTGCTAGAGTCGGGACTAGCGGCTACGAGCAGTACTTC; CDR3 protein: CSARVGTSGYEQYF
clone size: many; D gene: .; V gene: TRBV5-6; J gene: TRBJ1-6; CDR3 DNA: TGTGCCAGCAGTTTGGTCGCGAAAGATTCACCCCTCCACTTT; CDR3 protein: CASSLVAKDSPLHF
clone size: many; D gene: .; V gene: TRBV20-1; J gene: TRBJ2-7; CDR3 DNA: TGCAGTGCTAGAGATCAGGCCCCTACTGCGGGACACTTCTACGAGCAGTACTTC; CDR3 protein: CSARDQAPTAGHFYEQYF
clone size: many; D gene: TRBD2; V gene: TRBV12-3/TRBV12-4; J gene: TRBJ2-1; CDR3 DNA: TGTGCCAGCAGCCGCCCCCGTAGCGGGAGAAATGAGCAGTTCTTC; CDR3 protein: CASSRPRSGRNEQFF
clone size: .; D gene: TRBD2; V gene: TRBV7-9; J gene: TRBJ2-6; CDR3 DNA: TGTGCCAGCAGCTCATGGACTAGCGGGACATCTGGGGCCAACGTCCTGACTTTC; CDR3 protein: CASSSWTSGTSGANVLTF
clone size: .; D gene: .; V gene: TRBV19; J gene: TRBJ2-1; CDR3 DNA: TGTGCCAGTATCCGACGGGCAGGGTTCGACTACAATGAGCAGTTCTTC; CDR3 protein: CASIRRAGFDYNEQFF
clone size: many; D gene: TRBD2; V gene: TRBV12-3/TRBV12-4; J gene: TRBJ2-6; CDR3 DNA: TGTGCCAGCAGTTTACGGCTAGCGGGAGCTCCTGGGGCCAACGTCCTGACTTTC; CDR3 protein: CASSLRLAGAPGANVLTF
clone size: few; D gene: TRBD1; V gene: TRBV9; J gene: TRBJ2-7; CDR3 DNA: TGTGCCAGCAGCGTCGGGACAGGGGGCGACTACGAGCAGTACTTC; CDR3 protein: CASSVGTGGDYEQYF
clone size: .; D gene: .; V gene: TRBV7-9; J gene: TRBJ2-7; CDR3 DNA: TGTGCCAGCAGCTCCTACAACTACGAGCAGTACTTC; CDR3 protein: CASSSYNYEQYF
clone size: many; D gene: .; V gene: TRBV4-1; J gene: TRBJ1-5; CDR3 DNA: TGCGCCAGCAGCCAAGATGTCGGGGGGCGGTATTCTCTGCCCCAGCATTTT; CDR3 protein: CASSQDVGGRYSLPQHF
clone size: few; D gene: TRBD2; V gene: TRBV7-9; J gene: TRBJ2-7; CDR3 DNA: TGTGCCAGCAGCTTAGCCGCTAGCGGCACCTACGAGCAGTACTTC; CDR3 protein: CASSLAASGTYEQYF
clone size: .; D gene: TRBD1; V gene: TRBV19; J gene: TRBJ2-1; CDR3 DNA: TGTGCCAGTAGGGGACAGGGAGAGGACTCCTACAATGAGCAGTTCTTC; CDR3 protein: CASRGQGEDSYNEQFF
clone size: few; D gene: .; V gene: TRBV4-1; J gene: TRBJ2-3; CDR3 DNA: TGCGCCAGCAGCCAAGATCCGAGGGTTAGAGTCAGAACAGATACGCAGTATTTT; CDR3 protein: CASSQDPRVRVRTDTQYF
clone size: many; D gene: .; V gene: TRBV6-6; J gene: TRBJ2-7; CDR3 DNA: TGTGCCAGCAGTTACGGCCGGGACAACGAGCAGTACTTC; CDR3 protein: CASSYGRDNEQYF
clone size: many; D gene: .; V gene: TRBV6-5; J gene: TRBJ2-5; CDR3 DNA: TGTGCCAGCAGTTACTCGCCGTTTTCCGAGTCCCGAGGTCAAGAGACCCAGTACTTC; CDR3 protein: CASSYSPFSESRGQETQYF
clone size: .; D gene: .; V gene: TRBV27; J gene: TRBJ1-5; CDR3 DNA: TGTGCCAGCAGTTTATTTCAGGGGTCCAATCAGCCCCAGCATTTT; CDR3 protein: CASSLFQGSNQPQHF
clone size: few; D gene: TRBD1; V gene: TRBV27; J gene: TRBJ1-5; CDR3 DNA: TGTGCCAGCAGATACAGGGGATATAGCAATCAGCCCCAGCATTTT; CDR3 protein: CASRYRGYSNQPQHF
clone size: many; D gene: TRBD2; V gene: TRBV4-1; J gene: TRBJ2-1; CDR3 DNA: TGCGCCAGCGGGACTACGTACAATGAGCAGTTCTTC; CDR3 protein: CASGTTYNEQFF
clone size: many; D gene: .; V gene: TRBV7-4; J gene: TRBJ2-1; CDR3 DNA: TGTGCCAGCAGGCAAAGCTCCTACAATGAGCAGTTCTTC; CDR3 protein: CASRQSSYNEQFF
clone size: few; D gene: TRBD2; V gene: TRBV19; J gene: TRBJ2-2; CDR3 DNA: TGTGCCAGTAGTATTACTAGCGGGAACACCGGGGAGCTGTTTTTT; CDR3 protein: CASSITSGNTGELFF
clone size: .; D gene: .; V gene: TRBV7-4; J gene: TRBJ2-7; CDR3 DNA: TGTGCCAGCAGCTTAAGTAAGCGCTACGAGCAGTACTTC; CDR3 protein: CASSLSKRYEQYF
clone size: few; D gene: TRBD1; V gene: TRBV6-2/TRBV6-3; J gene: TRBJ2-7; CDR3 DNA: TGTGCCAGCAGTTTTAGGGGGACAGCGACCAGACAGACCTACGAGCAGTACTTC; CDR3 protein: CASSFRGTATRQTYEQYF
clone size: few; D gene: TRBD2; V gene: TRBV11-3; J gene: TRBJ2-5; CDR3 DNA: TGTGCCAGCAGCTTAGGGACTAGCGGGAGTCCAGAGACCCAGTACTTC; CDR3 protein: CASSLGTSGSPETQYF
clone size: many; D gene: .; V gene: TRBV20-1; J gene: TRBJ1-5; CDR3 DNA: TGCAGTGCTGGGGACACTAGCAATCAGCCCCAGCATTTT; CDR3 protein: CSAGDTSNQPQHF
clone size: .; D gene: TRBD2; V gene: TRBV29-1; J gene: TRBJ2-1; CDR3 DNA: TGCAGCGTTGAAGATTCGCCGGGGACTAGCGGGAGCAATGAGCAGTTCTTC; CDR3 protein: CSVEDSPGTSGSNEQFF
clone size: few; D gene: TRBD2; V gene: TRBV19; J gene: TRBJ2-7; CDR3 DNA: TGTGCCAGTAGTGTAGACCCGGGACTAGCGGGAGTCGAGCAGTACTTC; CDR3 protein: CASSVDPGLAGVEQYF
clone size: few; D gene: TRBD2; V gene: TRBV18; J gene: TRBJ2-1; CDR3 DNA: TGTGCCAGCTCCTCGGGCCAAGCGGGAGCGTACAATGAGCAGTTCTTC; CDR3 protein: CASSSGQAGAYNEQFF
clone size: .; D gene: .; V gene: TRBV19; J gene: TRBJ2-1; CDR3 DNA: TGTGCCAGTAGCCTCGTACATGTAGATGAGCAGTTCTTC; CDR3 protein: CASSLVHVDEQFF
clone size: many; D gene: .; V gene: TRBV29-1; J gene: TRBJ2-3; CDR3 DNA: TGCAGCGGCACGACAGATACGCAGTATTTT; CDR3 protein: CSGTTDTQYF
clone size: few; D gene: TRBD2; V gene: TRBV28; J gene: TRBJ2-1; CDR3 DNA: TGTGCCAGCATTGGCCTAGCGGGAGAAAAATTGTACAATGAGCAGTTCTTC; CDR3 protein: CASIGLAGEKLYNEQFF
clone size: many; D gene: .; V gene: TRBV6-1; J gene: TRBJ2-4; CDR3 DNA: TGTGCCAGCAGTGTAAATCAGCAGATTCAAAACATTCAGTACTTC; CDR3 protein: CASSVNQQIQNIQYF
clone size: few; D gene: .; V gene: TRBV4-1; J gene: TRBJ2-1; CDR3 DNA: TGCGCCAGCAGCCCGGACTGGTACAATGAGCAGTTCTTC; CDR3 protein: CASSPDWYNEQFF
clone size: few; D gene: TRBD2; V gene: TRBV14; J gene: TRBJ2-3; CDR3 DNA: TGTGCCAGCAGCCATTTACTAGCGGAGGTCACAGATACGCAGTATTTT; CDR3 protein: CASSHLLAEVTDTQYF
clone size: few; D gene: TRBD2; V gene: TRBV12-3/TRBV12-4; J gene: TRBJ2-1; CDR3 DNA: TGTGCCAGCAGGGCTAGCGGGTATGAGCAGTTCTTC; CDR3 protein: CASRASGYEQFF
clone size: many; D gene: TRBD2; V gene: TRBV10-3; J gene: TRBJ2-2; CDR3 DNA: TGTGCCATCAGTGGGCCCGGGACTAGCGGGAGCACCGGGGAGCTGTTTTTT; CDR3 protein: CAISGPGTSGSTGELFF